The clone carrying this TCR beta chain was counted a few times. The antigen remains unidentified. The data derive from a study of blood T cells in healthy people across ages. Study results and limitations: The authors considered diversity estimates from one million T cells to be underestimates. Aged donors had fewer naive CD4+ cells and lower diversity than long-lived donors.

V dropped 1 base and J dropped 4 bases, with 16 bases sitting between them. CDR3 size: 15 residues. Looked up from germline, CDR1 is SQVTM and CDR2 is ANQGSEA. Next came a second PCR, run for 7 to 11 cycles, which used a sample-barcoded 5' primer along with a J-beta primer mix. From each sample, at least 3 million paired-end reads containing CDR3 were obtained. Each CDR3 protein is one row after TCRdb ran MiXCR on the 5' RACE reads. The top ten hold 2.1% of the sample, which has 1.5 million to 2 million distinct CDR3 sequences, approximately 50% seen once. A minimum of 5 micrograms of total RNA was extracted per sample.

The chain joins TRBV29-1 to TRBJ1-2; TRBD1 is a possible D gene (6 bases). The material sequenced was blood. This receptor was identified in a woman between 40 and 55 years old in good health. Written as DNA, the CDR3 is TGCAGCGTTGAAGGTGGAGGGGGGAGAGCCTATGGCTACACCTTC. Residues: CSVEGGGGRAYGYTF.